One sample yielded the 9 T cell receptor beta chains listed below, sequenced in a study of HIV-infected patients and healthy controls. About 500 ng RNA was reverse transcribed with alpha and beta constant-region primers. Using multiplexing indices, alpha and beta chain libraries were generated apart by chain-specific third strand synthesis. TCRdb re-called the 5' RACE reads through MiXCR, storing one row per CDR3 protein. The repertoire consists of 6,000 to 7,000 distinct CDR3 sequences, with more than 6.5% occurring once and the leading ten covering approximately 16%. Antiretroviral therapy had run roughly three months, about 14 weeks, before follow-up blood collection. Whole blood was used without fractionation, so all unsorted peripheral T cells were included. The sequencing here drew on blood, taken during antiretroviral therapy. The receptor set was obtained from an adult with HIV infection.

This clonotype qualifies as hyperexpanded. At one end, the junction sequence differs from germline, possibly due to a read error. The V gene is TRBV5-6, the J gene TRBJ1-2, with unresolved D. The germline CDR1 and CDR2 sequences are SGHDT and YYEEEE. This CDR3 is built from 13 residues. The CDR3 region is CASTLNNNYGYTF. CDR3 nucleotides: TGTGCCAGCACCTTGAACAACAACTATGGCTACACCTTC.

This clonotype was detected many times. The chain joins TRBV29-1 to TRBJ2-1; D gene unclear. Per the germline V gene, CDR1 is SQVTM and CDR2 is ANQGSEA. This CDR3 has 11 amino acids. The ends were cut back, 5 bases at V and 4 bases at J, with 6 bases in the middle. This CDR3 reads CSVSAYNEQFF. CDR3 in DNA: TGCAGCGTTTCAGCTTACAATGAGCAGTTCTTC.

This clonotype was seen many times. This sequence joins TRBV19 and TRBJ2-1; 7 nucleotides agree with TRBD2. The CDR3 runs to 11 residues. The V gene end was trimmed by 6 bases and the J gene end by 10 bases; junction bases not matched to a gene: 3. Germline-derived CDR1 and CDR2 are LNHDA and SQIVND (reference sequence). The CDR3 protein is CASRMGGEQFF. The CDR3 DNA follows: TGTGCCAGTAGAATGGGAGGGGAGCAGTTCTTC.

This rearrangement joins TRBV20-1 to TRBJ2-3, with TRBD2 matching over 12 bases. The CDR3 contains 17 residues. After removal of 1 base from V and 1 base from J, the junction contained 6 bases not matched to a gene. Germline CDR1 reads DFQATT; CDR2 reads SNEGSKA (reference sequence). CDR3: CSARAATSGGGTDTQYF. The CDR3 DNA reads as TGCAGTGCTAGAGCCGCGACTAGCGGGGGTGGCACAGATACGCAGTATTTT.

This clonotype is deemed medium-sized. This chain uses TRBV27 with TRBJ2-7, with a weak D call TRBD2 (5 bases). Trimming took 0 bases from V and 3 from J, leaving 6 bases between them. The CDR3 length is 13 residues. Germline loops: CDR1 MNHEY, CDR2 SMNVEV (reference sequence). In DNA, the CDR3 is TGTGCCAGCAGTTTATCCGGGGACTACGAGCAGTACTTC. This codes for CASSLSGDYEQYF.

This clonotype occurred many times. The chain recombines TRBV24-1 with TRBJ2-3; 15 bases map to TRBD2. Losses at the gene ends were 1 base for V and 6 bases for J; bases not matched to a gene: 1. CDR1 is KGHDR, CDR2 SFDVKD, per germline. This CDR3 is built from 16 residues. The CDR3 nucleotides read TGTGCCACCAGTGATTTCGGGACTAGCGGGGGGGATACGCAGTATTTT. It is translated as CATSDFGTSGGDTQYF.

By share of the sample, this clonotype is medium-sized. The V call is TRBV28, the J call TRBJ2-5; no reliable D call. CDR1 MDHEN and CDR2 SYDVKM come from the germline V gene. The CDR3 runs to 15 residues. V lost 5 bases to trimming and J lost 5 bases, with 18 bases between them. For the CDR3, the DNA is TGTGCCAGCAGTCCCGGGTCCCTTAGACGGGAGACCCAGTACTTC. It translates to CASSPGSLRRETQYF.

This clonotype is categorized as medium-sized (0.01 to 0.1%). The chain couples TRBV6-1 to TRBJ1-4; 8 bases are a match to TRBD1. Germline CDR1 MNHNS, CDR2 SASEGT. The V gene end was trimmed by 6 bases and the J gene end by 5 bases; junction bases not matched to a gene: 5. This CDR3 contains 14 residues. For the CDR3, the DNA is TGTGCCAGCAGACCTTACAGGGGGAATGAAAAACTGTTTTTT. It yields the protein CASRPYRGNEKLFF.

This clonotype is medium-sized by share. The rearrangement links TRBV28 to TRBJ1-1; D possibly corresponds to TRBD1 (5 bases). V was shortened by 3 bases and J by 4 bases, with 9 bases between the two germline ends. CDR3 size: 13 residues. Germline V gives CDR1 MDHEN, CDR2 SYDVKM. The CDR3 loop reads CASSLGLGTEAFF. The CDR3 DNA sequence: TGTGCCAGCAGTTTGGGACTAGGCACTGAAGCTTTCTTT.